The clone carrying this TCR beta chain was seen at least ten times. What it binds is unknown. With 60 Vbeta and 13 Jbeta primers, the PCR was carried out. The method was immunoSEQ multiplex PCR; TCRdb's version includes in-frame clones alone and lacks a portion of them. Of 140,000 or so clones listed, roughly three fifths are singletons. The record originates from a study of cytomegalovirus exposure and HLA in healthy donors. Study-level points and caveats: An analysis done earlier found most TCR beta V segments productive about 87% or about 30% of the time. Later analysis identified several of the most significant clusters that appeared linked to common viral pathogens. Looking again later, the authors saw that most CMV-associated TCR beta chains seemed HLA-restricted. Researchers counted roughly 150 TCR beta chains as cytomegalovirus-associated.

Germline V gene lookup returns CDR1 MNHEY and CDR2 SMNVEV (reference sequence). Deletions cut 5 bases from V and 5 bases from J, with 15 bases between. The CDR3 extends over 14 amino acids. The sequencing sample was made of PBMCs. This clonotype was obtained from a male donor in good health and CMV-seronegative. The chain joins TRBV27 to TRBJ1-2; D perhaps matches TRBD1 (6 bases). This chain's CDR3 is CASSLTGTPYGYTF. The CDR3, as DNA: TGTGCCAGCAGTCTCACCGGGACACCTTATGGCTACACCTTC.